This entry describes one T cell receptor beta chain. In the original analysis: Reference gene primer amplification gave estimated nucleated cell counts. Clones were read by immunoSEQ multiplex PCR, and TCRdb kept only the in-frame ones, dropping some. The V and J calls and clone size are taken from that table; D and trimming were inferred from the DNA. The data show around 300,000 clones, 90% seen once. Germline values: CDR1 MNHEY, CDR2 SMNVEV (reference sequence). With 6 bases clipped from V and 2 bases from J, the junction kept 8 bases outside the gene matches. This CDR3 comprises 16 residues. The data belong to a study of blood T cell repertoires in COVID-19.

This TCR was sampled from a woman in her twenties or thirties who had recovered from COVID-19. Source material: PBMCs or T cells enriched from blood (not recorded which). J is TRBJ1-5 and V is TRBV27; 9 bases fit TRBD1. CDR3 loop: CASRPQGAHRNQPQHF. CDR3 DNA sequence: TGTGCCAGCAGACCACAGGGGGCCCATCGCAATCAGCCCCAGCATTTT.